A single sample is the source of the 19 T cell receptor beta chains below, sequenced in a study of T cell clonality in common variable immunodeficiency. Sequencing used immunoSEQ multiplex PCR; TCRdb keeps in-frame clones, though not all of them. This sample comprises about 34,000 clones, none seen once only. Input material: peripheral blood mononuclear cells. Every receptor here comes from a person aged 18-70 years in good health.

This clone appeared many times. The read stops 3 residues short of the end of the CDR3; the missing end is completed from the germline J gene. The rearrangement uses TRBV2 and TRBJ1-6; D might be TRBD1 (5 bases). V was clipped by 7 bases and J by 8 bases, with 9 bases between them. Germline values: CDR1 SNHLY, CDR2 FYNNEI. The CDR3 spans 12 residues. Partial CDR3 DNA: TGTGCCAGCAATGACAGATATTCACCC. Translation gives CASNDRYSP. The CDR3 as a whole reads CASNDRYSPLHF.

This clone was recorded at least ten times. The observed sequence ends 3 residues before the CDR3 terminus, with the missing tail filled in from the germline J gene. The chain combines TRBV6-2 or TRBV6-3 with TRBJ2-5; a weak D match, TRBD1 (6 bases). The CDR3 extends over 14 amino acids. In germline, CDR1 is MNHEY, CDR2 SVGEGT. The V and J ends lost 6 bases and 5 bases respectively, with 16 bases between them. CDR3 loop: CASRPTGTRETQYF. The sequenced part of the CDR3 DNA is TGTGCCAGCAGGCCGACAGGCACGAGGGAGACC.

This clone was recorded at least ten times. The read gets to within 3 residues of the CDR3 end, and the germline J gene fills in the rest. V is TRBV2 and J is TRBJ2-2, with 7 bases matching TRBD1. CDR3 length: 14 amino acids. With V trimmed by 6 bases and J by 3 bases, 4 bases remained unmatched. Per germline, CDR1 SNHLY and CDR2 FYNNEI. This CDR3 is CASRGQPYTGELFF. Incomplete CDR3 DNA: TGTGCCAGCAGGGGACAGCCTTACACCGGGGAG.

Ten or more counts support this clone. The CDR3 extends 3 residues past the end of the read, so its final part is completed from the germline J gene. The genes are TRBV11-2 and TRBJ2-5; D perhaps matches TRBD1 (8 bases). V was shortened by 5 bases and J by 5 bases, with 15 bases between the two germline ends. The germline gives CDR1 SGHAT, CDR2 FQNNGV. CDR3 length equals 14 residues. CDR3 loop: CASSPTGEGETQYF. Incomplete CDR3 DNA: TGTGCCAGCAGCCCGACAGGGGAGGGTGAGACC.

This clone came up many times. The DNA ends 3 residues before the CDR3 does, and the rest of the CDR3 is filled in from the germline J gene. The chain uses TRBV18 and TRBJ2-2; 7 bases map to TRBD1. With 3 bases clipped from V and 0 bases from J, the junction kept 4 bases outside the gene matches. CDR1 is KGHSH, CDR2 LQKENI, per germline. CDR3 size: 16 residues. The CDR3 sequence: CASSPRGQTNTGELFF. The covered CDR3 bases are TGTGCCAGCTCACCTAGGGGACAGACGAACACCGGGGAG.

This clone was counted many times. Within the sample, other DNA sequences also encode this same CDR3. CDR3 DNA (partial): TGCAGTGTCCCTCCCGGGACAGCGAACACTGAA. Translation: CSVPPGTANTE. The entire CDR3 protein reads CSVPPGTANTEAFF. The chain links TRBV29-1 to TRBJ1-1; the match to TRBD1 covers 7 bases. The read is 3 residues too short to cover the CDR3 end, so that end is filled in from the germline J gene. The CDR3 spans 14 residues. CDR1 and CDR2 (germline): SQVTM, ANQGSEA.

This clone was found many times. The CDR3 sequence is CASSLVGTGGNTIYF. Partial CDR3 DNA: TGTGCCAGCAGCTTAGTGGGGACAGGGGGAAACACC. V usage is TRBV7-2 and J usage is TRBJ1-3, with TRBD1 matching 9 bases. The read ends 3 residues shy of where the CDR3 ends; the end is completed using the germline J gene. The CDR3 consists of 15 residues. The junction had 2 bases not matched to a gene; V was cut back by 1 base and J by 4 bases. Germline-derived CDR1 and CDR2 are SGHTA and FQGNSA.

This clone was seen many times. The CDR3 end falls 3 residues outside the read, so it is completed with the germline J gene. This chain uses TRBV5-6 with TRBJ1-4; TRBD1 matches at 9 bases. The germline V gene encodes CDR1 SGHDT and CDR2 YYEEEE. V lost 3 bases to trimming and J lost 0 bases; unmatched junction nucleotides: 0. The CDR3 totals 15 residues. The CDR3 loop is CASSYRGPTNEKLFF. The part of the CDR3 DNA that was read is TGTGCCAGCAGCTACAGGGGGCCAACTAATGAAAAA. Full variable domain (outside the CDR3, taken from reference TRBV5-6 and TRBJ1-4): DAGVTQSPTHLIKTRGQQVTLRCSPKSGHDTVSWYQQALGQGPQFIFQYYEEEERQRGNFPDRFSGHQFPNYSSELNVNALLLGDSALYLCASSYRGPTNEKLFFGSGTQLSVL.

This clone was recorded at least ten times. The missing CDR3 end, 3 residues past where the read stops, is filled in from the germline J gene. The rearrangement joins TRBV19 to TRBJ1-5; maybe TRBD1 (6 bases). CDR3 length: 14 amino acids. Germline CDR1 reads LNHDA; CDR2 reads SQIVND (reference sequence). V dropped 7 bases and J dropped 4 bases, with 14 bases sitting between them. Here the CDR3 reads CASNDRLGNQPQHF. CDR3 bases read: TGTGCCAGTAATGACAGGCTTGGTAATCAGCCC.

As for this clone: A far larger clone is off by one base, so a read error is likely. The read falls 3 residues short of the CDR3 end, and the missing part is taken from the germline J gene. The chain couples TRBV7-9 to TRBJ2-7, with TRBD2 as a possible D gene (5 bases). The CDR3 has 14 amino acids. The germline CDR1 and CDR2 sequences are SEHNR and FQNEAQ (reference sequence). CDR3 protein: CSSSLSSGSYEQYF. Partial CDR3 DNA: TGTTCCAGCAGCTTATCCAGCGGCTCCTACGAG.

This clone was recorded at least ten times. From the germline J gene comes the end of the CDR3, since the read stops 3 residues before it. The rearrangement uses TRBV20-1 and TRBJ1-1; the match to TRBD1 covers 7 bases. The CDR3 length is 12 residues. From germline, CDR1 is DFQATT and CDR2 SNEGSKA (reference sequence). The V gene end was trimmed by 2 bases and the J gene end by 3 bases; junction bases not matched to a gene: 0. The CDR3 loop reads CSARQGDTEAFF. CDR3 bases read: TGCAGTGCTAGACAGGGGGACACTGAA.

This clone was picked up many times. The read is 3 residues too short to cover the CDR3 end, so that end is filled in from the germline J gene. The chain joins TRBV29-1 to TRBJ2-2; D might be TRBD2 (6 bases). The CDR3 consists of 12 residues. CDR1 SQVTM and CDR2 ANQGSEA come from the germline V gene. Trimming took 6 bases from V and 8 from J, leaving 13 bases between them. CDR3 DNA (partial): TGCAGCGTAGTGGAGGGCGCGGGGGAG. It yields the protein CSVVEGAGE. The complete CDR3 reads CSVVEGAGELFF.

This clone showed up many times. The CDR3 end is not reached by the read, which stops 3 residues before it; the germline J gene fills it in. The V gene is TRBV5-4, the J gene TRBJ2-7; 8 positions agree with TRBD1. Losses at the gene ends were 1 base for V and 4 bases for J; bases not matched to a gene: 7. The V gene's germline CDR1 is SGHNT and CDR2 YYREEE (reference sequence). The CDR3 consists of 15 residues. CDR3: CASSLPGQDVYEQYF. The sequenced CDR3 bases are TGTGCCAGCAGCTTGCCGGGACAGGACGTGTACGAG.

This clone was observed many times. The missing CDR3 end, 3 residues past where the read stops, is filled in from the germline J gene. This rearrangement joins TRBV18 to TRBJ2-7; the D is unclear. Germline CDR1 KGHSH, CDR2 LQKENI. Trimming took off 2 bases at V and 1 base at J, with 12 bases between the two ends. This CDR3 region has 15 residues. CDR3 loop: CASSPSASASYEQYF. The CDR3 bases that were read are TGTGCCAGCTCACCAAGCGCTTCAGCTTCCTACGAG.

This clone was recorded at least ten times. The read ends 3 residues early relative to the CDR3; the germline J gene fills the gap. The chain has TRBV15 and TRBJ2-2; 7 nucleotides match TRBD1. CDR3 size: 17 residues. Per germline, CDR1 LNHNV and CDR2 YYDKDF (reference sequence). Trimming cost V 0 bases and J 8 bases; bases outside gene matches: 12. The sequenced CDR3 bases are TGTGCCACCAGCAGAGATCCCAGACAGGGTAATCTAGGGGAG. It encodes CATSRDPRQGNLGE. The whole CDR3 sequence is CATSRDPRQGNLGELFF.

This clone has ten or more counts. The CDR3 reads CAISDSRRGAVTEAFF. The DNA read from the CDR3 is TGTGCCATCAGTGATTCGAGGAGAGGGGCGGTCACTGAA. The gene calls are TRBV10-3 and TRBJ1-1; D is possibly TRBD1 (5 bases). The read terminates 3 residues before the CDR3 end, so the remaining end is supplied by the germline J gene. Germline CDR1 ENHRY, CDR2 SYGVKD. This CDR3 has 16 amino acids. V shed 3 bases and J shed 4 bases, with 18 bases lying between them.

This clone was found many times. The read ends 3 residues before the CDR3 terminus; that terminus is restored from the germline J gene. The chain combines TRBV6-1 with TRBJ1-2; D not certain. V was pared by 0 bases and J by 4 bases, with 6 bases between. Germline values: CDR1 MNHNS, CDR2 SASEGT. This CDR3 comprises 13 residues. The sequenced CDR3 bases are TGTGCCAGCAGTGAAGCCCATAGCTATGGC. Translation: CASSEAHSYG. The whole CDR3 sequence is CASSEAHSYGYTF.

This clone was observed many times. The read is 3 residues too short to cover the CDR3 end, so that end is filled in from the germline J gene. At the DNA level, this CDR3 is encoded by other sequences in the same sample as well. This chain joins TRBV7-9 and TRBJ2-7, with 9 bases that match TRBD1. From germline, CDR1 is SEHNR and CDR2 FQNEAQ (reference sequence). The CDR3 runs 15 residues. The J segment lost 1 base and the V segment lost 5 bases, leaving 6 bases of the junction unmatched. This CDR3 is CASSTWDRVSYEQYF. The DNA read from the CDR3 is TGTGCCAGCAGCACATGGGACAGGGTTTCCTACGAG.

In its sample, this clone was seen many times. The read terminates 3 residues before the CDR3 end, so the remaining end is supplied by the germline J gene. The rearrangement joins TRBV28 to TRBJ1-2; 7 nucleotides align to TRBD1. Trimming took 4 bases from V and 3 from J; bases not matched to a gene: 2. The CDR3 covers 13 residues. CDR1 is MDHEN and CDR2 is SYDVKM in the germline V gene. CDR3: CASSSTGYYGYTF. The CDR3 bases that were read are TGTGCCAGCAGTTCGACAGGGTACTATGGC.